Listed here is a single T cell receptor (beta chain). Its antigen is as yet unknown. These data originate in a study of CXCR3-negative and CXCR3-positive naive CD8 T cells. The authors made the TRB cDNA libraries by 5' RACE using UMI labels. TCRdb reprocessed the 5' RACE reads, with one entry per CDR3 protein and no DNA. Its clone listing holds roughly 89,000 distinct CDR3 sequences. General study results and limits: Relative to CXCR3-negative naive cells, CXCR3-positive naive cells had more hydrophobic TRB CDR3s.

Germline lookup yields CDR1 DFQATT and CDR2 SNEGSKA (reference sequence). This CDR3 spans 14 amino acids. Sequences were obtained from naive CXCR3- CD8+ T cells from blood. Regarding subset: CD45RO-CCR7+CD27+CD95- naive CD8+ T cells lacking CXCR3 (TNR3-). This sequence was found in a human donor in good health. Some clones in this sample may be carry-over from other donors' samples. This chain joins TRBV20-1 and TRBJ1-6; there is no DNA to check the TCRdb D call of TRBD1. The CDR3 loop is CSARGDRENSPLHF.